A single sample is the source of the 29 T cell receptor beta chains below, sequenced in a study of response to subunit inactivated influenza vaccine. MiXCR was run by TCRdb on the RT-PCR reads, yielding one entry per CDR3 protein. In the table there are a few hundred thousand distinct CDR3 sequences, around 10% of which are singletons. The sample also formed part of further work on T cells expressing NK-cell markers. From that paper: Scientists made TCR beta cDNA using 5'RACE template switching with UMIs.

The source material was PBMCs from blood, sampled on the day of vaccination. Every receptor here comes from a man aged 50 to 60 who received an inactivated influenza vaccine.

The V call is TRBV6-2 or TRBV6-3, the J call TRBJ2-2; unclear D gene. The germline V and J ends were trimmed by 3 bases and 4 bases, with 9 bases remaining between them. This CDR3 spans 14 amino acids. CDR1 is MNHEY and CDR2 is SVGEGT in the germline V gene. CDR3 DNA: TGTGCCAGCAGTTATGCTCGAGGCACCGGGGAGCTGTTTTTT. Amino acids: CASSYARGTGELFF.

This clonotype was picked up many times. The chain links TRBV5-1 to TRBJ2-1, with 13 bases fitting TRBD2. V shed 5 bases and J 7 bases; nucleotides not matched to a gene: 6. This CDR3 is 15 amino acids long. Germline V gene data show CDR1 as SGHRS and CDR2 as YFSETQ. The CDR3: CASRLLAGGLNEQFF. In DNA, the CDR3 is TGCGCCAGCAGATTACTAGCGGGAGGGTTGAATGAGCAGTTCTTC.

V is TRBV18 and J is TRBJ2-6; a possible D gene is TRBD2 (5 bases). The germline gives CDR1 KGHSH, CDR2 LQKENI. V was clipped by 5 bases and J by 1 base, with 18 bases between them. There are 18 residues in the CDR3. CDR3 sequence: CASSADHPQRSGANVLTF. The CDR3 bases are TGTGCCAGCTCAGCGGACCACCCCCAGCGGTCTGGGGCCAACGTCCTGACTTTC.

This clonotype came up a few times. The chain carries TRBV20-1 and TRBJ1-2, with TRBD1 matching 8 bases. V dropped 0 bases and J dropped 2; count of bases not matched to a gene: 5. The germline V gene has CDR1 DFQATT and CDR2 SNEGSKA (reference sequence). The CDR3 covers 15 residues. CDR3 sequence (DNA): TGCAGTGCTAGAGATCTCCAGGGGGCGAACTATGGCTACACCTTC. The encoded protein is CSARDLQGANYGYTF.

The chain uses TRBV25-1 and TRBJ2-3, with D perhaps assigned TRBD1 or TRBD2 (5 bases each). CDR1 is MGHDK, CDR2 SYGVNS, per germline. The CDR3 length is 16 residues. V shed 0 bases and J shed 4 bases, with 14 bases lying between them. The CDR3 protein is CASSEYGDLRADTQYF. In DNA, the CDR3 is TGTGCCAGCAGTGAATACGGGGACCTTAGGGCAGATACGCAGTATTTT. Full variable domain (outside the CDR3, taken from reference TRBV25-1 and TRBJ2-3): EADIYQTPRYLVIGTGKKITLECSQTMGHDKMYWYQQDPGMELHLIHYSYGVNSTEKGDLSSESTVSRIRTEHFPLTLESARPSHTSQYLCASSEYGDLRADTQYFGPGTRLTVL.

CDR3 protein: CATSRDSNYGYTF. The CDR3 DNA sequence: TGTGCCACCAGCAGAGACAGCAACTATGGCTACACCTTC. The chain links TRBV15 to TRBJ1-2; no definite D call. CDR1 is LNHNV, CDR2 YYDKDF, per germline (reference sequence). V shed 0 bases and J shed 2 bases, with 4 bases lying between them. The CDR3 is 13 residues long.

This clonotype has a count of ten or more. The rearrangement uses TRBV2 and TRBJ1-1; D unclear. This CDR3 contains 13 residues. V lost 4 bases and J 1 base, leaving 7 bases between the germline ends. Germline V gene lookup returns CDR1 SNHLY and CDR2 FYNNEI. The CDR3 protein is CASSVGENTEAFF. The CDR3 region has the DNA TGTGCCAGCAGTGTCGGGGAGAACACTGAAGCTTTCTTT.

This clonotype has only a few counts. This chain links TRBV6-1 with TRBJ2-5, with 7 bases lining up with TRBD1. Trimming removed 6 bases from V and 3 bases from J; junction bases left unmatched: 7. In germline, CDR1 is MNHNS, CDR2 SASEGT. This CDR3 contains 14 residues. Written as DNA, the CDR3 is TGTGCCAGCAGCCGACAGGGTTGGAAAGAGACCCAGTACTTC. This codes for CASSRQGWKETQYF.

The V gene is TRBV7-2, the J gene TRBJ1-2; 7 bases are shared with TRBD1. Unmatched junction bases numbered 14, after V lost 6 bases and J lost 4 bases. CDR1 and CDR2 (germline): SGHTA, FQGNSA. The length of the CDR3 is 16 residues. CDR3: CASSIPGRGSVYGYTF. The CDR3 region has the DNA TGTGCCAGCAGTATCCCGGGCAGGGGGTCTGTCTATGGCTACACCTTC.

The chain uses TRBV12-3 or TRBV12-4 and TRBJ2-1; D is unclear. The ends were cut back, 5 bases at V and 3 bases at J, with 11 bases in the middle. The CDR3 sequence is 14 residues long. In DNA form, the CDR3 reads TGTGCCAGCAGTCAGAGGTTCGGCTACAATGAGCAGTTCTTC. Translated: CASSQRFGYNEQFF.

The chain employs TRBV6-5 and TRBJ2-5; no clear D. V lost 2 bases and J lost 9, with 7 bases in between. This CDR3 is built from 11 residues. CDR1 and CDR2 from the germline V gene are MNHEY and SVGAGI. For the CDR3, the DNA is TGTGCCAGCAGTTACCTAGGCGCCCAGTACTTC. Amino acid sequence: CASSYLGAQYF.

The genes are TRBV11-1 and TRBJ2-1; 15 bases agree with TRBD2. The CDR3 runs to 18 residues. Germline V gene data show CDR1 as SGHAT and CDR2 as FQDESV (reference sequence). The trim removed 5 bases at V and 0 bases at J, leaving 5 bases unmatched. CDR3 sequence: CASSGTSGGSSSYNEQFF. The CDR3 DNA sequence: TGTGCCAGCAGCGGGACTAGCGGGGGGTCTAGCTCCTACAATGAGCAGTTCTTC.

This chain links TRBV5-1 with TRBJ2-3, with a tentative D call TRBD1 (6 bases). There are 16 residues in the CDR3. Germline CDR1 is SGHRS and CDR2 is YFSETQ. The ends were cut back, 3 bases at V and 1 base at J, with 15 bases in the middle. The CDR3 reads CASSWGQTGGTDTQYF. CDR3 bases: TGCGCCAGCAGCTGGGGGCAGACCGGCGGCACAGATACGCAGTATTTT.

This clonotype was seen at least ten times. V is TRBV7-2 and J is TRBJ2-7; D remains ambiguous. V dropped 4 bases and J dropped 5 bases, with 15 bases sitting between them. The CDR3 contains 14 residues. Germline lookup yields CDR1 SGHTA and CDR2 FQGNSA. CDR3 residues: CASSSGTYINEQYF. CDR3 DNA: TGTGCCAGCAGCTCTGGAACTTATATCAACGAGCAGTACTTC.

This clonotype was picked up a small number of times. The rearrangement uses TRBV12-3 or TRBV12-4 and TRBJ2-5; 7 bases match TRBD1. This CDR3 is 13 amino acids long. The V gene end was trimmed by 6 bases and the J gene end by 5 bases; junction bases not matched to a gene: 6. CDR3 sequence (DNA): TGTGCCAGCAGGAAGACAGGGCTGGAGACCCAGTACTTC. This sequence encodes CASRKTGLETQYF.

This clonotype was detected ten times or more. The genes are TRBV7-6 and TRBJ2-1; 9 nucleotides agree with TRBD1. The germline gives CDR1 SGHVS, CDR2 FNYEAQ. This CDR3 comprises 13 residues. V lost 6 bases to trimming and J lost 8 bases; unmatched junction nucleotides: 5. The CDR3 nucleotides read TGTGCCAGCAGTTTACAGGGGGCAGATGAGCAGTTCTTC. Its translation: CASSLQGADEQFF.

The V call is TRBV20-1, the J call TRBJ2-3; D is undetermined. V was trimmed by 5 bases and J by 2 bases, leaving 11 bases between them. This CDR3 contains 13 residues. The germline V gene encodes CDR1 DFQATT and CDR2 SNEGSKA (reference sequence). The CDR3 region is CSAHDAPTDTQYF. As DNA, the CDR3 is TGCAGTGCTCACGATGCACCCACAGATACGCAGTATTTT.

In its sample, this clonotype was seen a few times. The V gene is TRBV7-9, the J gene TRBJ2-7; D uncertain. This CDR3 contains 14 residues. V lost 1 base to trimming and J lost 0 bases, with 7 bases between them. Germline CDR1 reads SEHNR; CDR2 reads FQNEAQ (reference sequence). The CDR3 DNA follows: TGTGCCAGCAGCTTAGACCAAAGCTCCTACGAGCAGTACTTC. Its protein product is CASSLDQSSYEQYF.

V gene TRBV5-1 combines with J gene TRBJ2-2, with a weak D call TRBD1 (6 bases). The CDR3 runs to 14 residues. V was trimmed by 7 bases and J by 4 bases, leaving 14 bases between them. Per germline, CDR1 SGHRS and CDR2 YFSETQ. The CDR3 spells CASCDRLGTGELFF. The CDR3 DNA is TGCGCCAGCTGCGACAGGTTGGGCACCGGGGAGCTGTTTTTT.

This clonotype was seen a few times. The rearrangement links TRBV10-3 to TRBJ2-1; the match to TRBD2 covers 8 bases. V lost 5 bases to trimming and J lost 12 bases; unmatched junction nucleotides: 6. The CDR3 length is 12 residues. Germline V gives CDR1 ENHRY, CDR2 SYGVKD. CDR3 sequence: CAISPTGTRQFF. CDR3 in DNA: TGTGCCATCAGTCCGACCGGGACTAGGCAGTTCTTC.

This chain links TRBV4-2 with TRBJ1-6; D is perhaps TRBD1 (5 bases). CDR3 size: 15 residues. In germline, CDR1 is LGHNA, CDR2 YNFKEQ. The germline V and J ends were trimmed by 0 bases and 9 bases, with 12 bases remaining between them. The CDR3 here is CASSQEGFRGSPLHF. CDR3 coding DNA: TGTGCCAGCAGCCAAGAAGGATTTAGGGGTTCACCCCTCCACTTT.

This chain joins TRBV4-2 and TRBJ2-1; possibly TRBD2 for D (6 bases). The CDR3 has 13 residues. Germline values: CDR1 LGHNA, CDR2 YNFKEQ. V was trimmed by 0 bases and J by 10 bases, leaving 10 bases between them. This CDR3 is CASSQESAGEQFF. In DNA form, the CDR3 reads TGTGCCAGCAGCCAAGAATCCGCGGGGGAGCAGTTCTTC.

This clonotype was seen repeatedly, ten times or more. V is TRBV20-1 and J is TRBJ2-3, with 11 bases identical to TRBD2. CDR3 length: 14 amino acids. V lost 1 base to trimming and J lost 6 bases; unmatched junction nucleotides: 3. The germline gives CDR1 DFQATT, CDR2 SNEGSKA (reference sequence). The CDR3 coding sequence is TGCAGTGCTAGAGCTACTAGCGGGAGCGATACGCAGTATTTT. Translation gives CSARATSGSDTQYF.

The J gene is TRBJ2-2, the V gene TRBV3-1; D remains ambiguous. The CDR3 spans 17 residues. Per germline, CDR1 LGHDT and CDR2 YNNKEL (reference sequence). With 5 bases removed from V and 4 bases from J, the gap between germline ends came to 20 bases. Here the CDR3 reads CASSSDRSRRRTGELFF. Here the CDR3 DNA reads TGTGCCAGCAGCTCGGATCGGAGCCGACGGCGCACCGGGGAGCTGTTTTTT.

V gene TRBV20-1 combines with J gene TRBJ2-5; D is perhaps TRBD2 (5 bases). Germline V gives CDR1 DFQATT, CDR2 SNEGSKA (reference sequence). V lost 6 bases and J 2 bases, leaving 10 bases between the germline ends. The CDR3 loop spans 12 amino acids. The CDR3 here is CSAAGSQETQYF. The CDR3 nucleotides read TGCAGTGCGGCGGGTTCTCAAGAGACCCAGTACTTC.

V and J are TRBV5-1 and TRBJ1-4, with 7 nucleotides matching TRBD1. CDR3 length equals 14 residues. V dropped 5 bases and J dropped 8; count of bases not matched to a gene: 9. Germline CDR1 and CDR2: SGHRS and YFSETQ. This chain's CDR3 is CASSRDSVEEKLFF. CDR3 sequence (DNA): TGCGCCAGCAGTCGGGACAGTGTGGAGGAAAAACTGTTTTTT.

This clonotype was picked up a small number of times. The chain couples TRBV6-6 to TRBJ1-5, with D possibly TRBD1 on 6 matching bases. The CDR3 runs to 13 residues. Trimming removed 6 bases at V and 7 bases at J, with 13 bases between. The germline V gene has CDR1 MNHNY and CDR2 SVGAGI (reference sequence). The CDR3 sequence: CASSLGQLQPQHF. DNA for the CDR3: TGTGCCAGCAGCCTCGGACAGCTACAGCCCCAGCATTTT.

The CDR3 here is CASSLATGGRTEAFF. CDR3 bases: TGTGCCAGCAGTTTAGCTACAGGGGGCCGCACTGAAGCTTTCTTT. The V and J genes are TRBV12-3 or TRBV12-4 and TRBJ1-1; 9 bases are a match to TRBD1. The CDR3 contains 15 residues. The J segment lost 4 bases and the V segment lost 0 bases, leaving 3 bases of the junction unmatched.

This clonotype was counted only a few times. The genes are TRBV10-3 and TRBJ2-1; TRBD2 aligns across 8 bases. The J segment lost 0 bases and the V segment lost 8 bases, leaving 9 bases of the junction unmatched. From germline, CDR1 is ENHRY and CDR2 SYGVKD. The CDR3 has 16 residues. The CDR3 sequence is CAIGPGGAHSYNEQFF. DNA of the CDR3: TGTGCCATCGGCCCCGGGGGGGCTCACTCCTACAATGAGCAGTTCTTC.